The source of this T cell receptor (beta chain) is a study of blood T cell repertoires in COVID-19. Study context: The origin of the acute and convalescent COVID-19 samples was the United States, Italy and Spain. T cells, B-cell-depleted T cells, or PBMCs supplied cDNA or gDNA.

This CDR3 has 15 amino acids. Trimming removed 1 base at V and 3 bases at J, with 10 bases between. The germline V gene has CDR1 SGDLS and CDR2 YYNGEE. How the authors handled the data: Researchers report that nucleated cell counts were estimated from reference gene primer amplification. Using immunoSEQ multiplex PCR, the repertoire was profiled, and TCRdb retains in-frame clones only, with some absent. The V and J calls and clone size come from that table; D and trimming were worked out from the DNA. In the table there are a few hundred thousand clones, about 84% of which are singletons. The sample was PBMCs or T cells enriched from blood (not recorded which). The source is a woman between 40 and 55 years old with acute COVID-19. The gene calls are TRBV9 and TRBJ1-4; D unclear. For the CDR3, the DNA is TGTGCCAGCAGCGTATTAGCTCTTCCTAATGAAAAACTGTTTTTT. Amino acids: CASSVLALPNEKLFF.